The 29 T cell receptor beta chains given below trace back to one sample, sequenced in a study of patients and donors after allogeneic stem cell transplantation. TCRdb re-analysed the RT-PCR reads in MiXCR, keeping a single row per CDR3 protein. Among about 960,000 distinct CDR3 sequences, about a sixth were seen once, and the ten largest hold 5.5% to 6.5%. The source material was blood, either unsorted or a sorted T cell fraction (not recorded which). The receptors shown here come from a human donor who was either an allogeneic HSCT recipient or a stem cell or donor lymphocyte infusion donor (not recorded which). It is not recorded whose cells these are; they may come from a transplant donor.

In its sample, this clonotype was seen a few times. The chain has TRBV5-1 and TRBJ2-4, with TRBD2 identical over 10 bases. This CDR3 contains 18 residues. In germline, CDR1 is SGHRS, CDR2 YFSETQ. V gave up 4 bases and J gave up 0 bases; unmatched junction bases: 10. The CDR3 bases are TGCGCCAGCAGCCCCTTCGAGCGGGGGGGGCTAGCCAAAAACATTCAGTACTTC. This translates into CASSPFERGGLAKNIQYF.

There are a few counts of this clonotype. The chain has TRBV20-1 and TRBJ2-2; D uncertain. Trimming took 1 base from V and 7 from J, leaving 10 bases between them. The CDR3 is made up of 13 amino acids. Germline V gene sequence: CDR1 DFQATT, CDR2 SNEGSKA (reference sequence). CDR3 loop: CSARGKVIGELFF. The CDR3, as DNA: TGCAGTGCTAGAGGAAAGGTTATCGGGGAGCTGTTTTTT.

This clonotype has a handful of counts. The CDR3 loop is CASTLAGGPGETQYF. In DNA, the CDR3 is TGTGCCAGCACCCTAGCGGGAGGGCCCGGGGAGACCCAGTACTTC. The V call is TRBV6-1, the J call TRBJ2-5; TRBD2 matches at 12 bases. Germline V gene data show CDR1 as MNHNS and CDR2 as SASEGT. J gave up 5 bases and V 7 bases, and 8 bases lay outside the gene matches. The CDR3 totals 15 residues.

This chain links TRBV29-1 with TRBJ2-5; D is uncertain. V shed 7 bases and J shed 4 bases, with 19 bases lying between them. Germline V gives CDR1 SQVTM, CDR2 ANQGSEA. The CDR3 has 14 residues. The CDR3 region has the DNA TGCAGCGCCGAGGTCCTAGGTAGACTAGAGACCCAGTACTTC. It codes for CSAEVLGRLETQYF.

This clonotype was seen a handful of times. The V call is TRBV6-5, the J call TRBJ2-7; D gene uncertain. The CDR3 length is 13 residues. Germline-derived CDR1 and CDR2 are MNHEY and SVGAGI. Trimming stripped 2 bases from V and 2 bases from J, with 7 bases between. CDR3 nucleotides: TGTGCCAGCAGTTACGGCAACACCTACGAGCAGTACTTC. Amino acid sequence: CASSYGNTYEQYF.

This clonotype was recorded many times. This rearrangement joins TRBV7-9 to TRBJ1-5, with TRBD1 identical over 8 bases. V trimming: 5 bases; J trimming: 1 base; junction bases outside the gene matches: 1. CDR3 length equals 14 residues. Germline V gene lookup returns CDR1 SEHNR and CDR2 FQNEAQ (reference sequence). The CDR3 loop reads CASSRQGSNQPQHF. As DNA, the CDR3 is TGTGCCAGCAGCCGACAGGGGAGCAATCAGCCCCAGCATTTT.

The chain combines TRBV5-1 with TRBJ2-7; D call uncertain. CDR3 size: 14 residues. Germline V gene data show CDR1 as SGHRS and CDR2 as YFSETQ. V shed 0 bases and J shed 2 bases, with 9 bases lying between them. The CDR3 spells CASSLGQIPYEQYF. Written as DNA, the CDR3 is TGCGCCAGCAGCTTGGGGCAGATCCCCTACGAGCAGTACTTC.

This clonotype was seen a few times. This sequence joins TRBV9 and TRBJ2-3; 8 bases are a match to TRBD2. The CDR3 loop spans 16 amino acids. V lost 0 bases and J lost 0; bases outside the gene matches: 3. CDR1 is SGDLS, CDR2 YYNGEE, per germline. The CDR3 spells CASSVVPSGSTDTQYF. In nucleotides, the CDR3 is TGTGCCAGCAGCGTAGTTCCTAGCGGGAGCACAGATACGCAGTATTTT. Supplemented by reference TRBV9 and TRBJ2-3, the full variable domain reads DSGVTQTPKHLITATGQRVTLRCSPRSGDLSVYWYQQSLDQGLQFLIQYYNGEERAKGNILERFSAQQFPDLHSELNLSSLELGDSALYFCASSVVPSGSTDTQYFGPGTRLTVL.

Only a few counts were recorded for this clonotype. The J gene is TRBJ2-5, the V gene TRBV5-1; TRBD1 matches 9 bases. With V trimmed by 6 bases and J by 3 bases, 6 bases remained unmatched. This CDR3 is 14 amino acids long. CDR1 is SGHRS, CDR2 YFSETQ, per germline. The CDR3 loop is CASTIGQGKETQYF. DNA of the CDR3: TGCGCCAGCACTATAGGACAGGGGAAAGAGACCCAGTACTTC.

This clonotype appeared a single time. V and J are TRBV20-1 and TRBJ1-4, with no clear D. Looked up from germline, CDR1 is DFQATT and CDR2 is SNEGSKA (reference sequence). This CDR3 comprises 19 residues. Trimming shortened V by 0 bases and J by 8 bases, and 28 bases separated the two germline ends. This CDR3 reads CSARDQFGVPQSRGEKLFF. The CDR3 bases are TGCAGTGCTAGAGATCAGTTTGGTGTTCCTCAATCAAGAGGCGAAAAACTGTTTTTT.

The V and J genes are TRBV11-1 and TRBJ2-1, with D possibly called TRBD1 or TRBD2 (5 bases each). Germline loops: CDR1 SGHAT, CDR2 FQDESV (reference sequence). V was pared by 5 bases and J by 0 bases, with 11 bases between. The CDR3 is made up of 15 amino acids. The CDR3: CASSPRDGSYNEQFF. The CDR3 DNA sequence: TGTGCCAGCAGCCCCCGGGACGGCTCCTACAATGAGCAGTTCTTC.

This clonotype was seen a few times. The genes are TRBV12-3 or TRBV12-4 and TRBJ2-3; 8 bases are shared with TRBD2. The CDR3 covers 15 residues. V lost 7 bases to trimming and J lost 2 bases; unmatched junction nucleotides: 8. Here the CDR3 DNA reads TGTGCCAGCACCGGGGGGGGGAGAAACACAGATACGCAGTATTTT. Translation gives CASTGGGRNTDTQYF.

The table lists this clonotype with a few counts. The rearrangement links TRBV6-2 or TRBV6-3 to TRBJ1-2; 8 bases match TRBD1. With V trimmed by 6 bases and J by 3 bases, 12 bases remained unmatched. Germline lookup yields CDR1 MNHEY and CDR2 SVGEGT. The CDR3 covers 16 residues. This chain's CDR3 is CASSPLTADRDYGYTF. Written as DNA, the CDR3 is TGTGCCAGCAGCCCCCTAACGGCGGACAGGGACTATGGCTACACCTTC.

This clonotype has a handful of counts. This chain uses TRBV5-5 with TRBJ2-1; no firm D call. The CDR3 has 12 residues. Germline CDR1 is SGHKS and CDR2 is YYEKEE (reference sequence). With 4 bases removed from V and 9 bases from J, the gap between germline ends came to 11 bases. This CDR3 is CASSVSYGEQFF. CDR3 DNA sequence: TGTGCCAGCAGCGTCTCATACGGTGAGCAGTTCTTC.

In this sample, this clonotype turned up a few times. This CDR3 reads CASSFDRSRPYEQYF. DNA for the CDR3: TGCGCCAGCAGCTTCGACAGGTCGCGACCCTACGAGCAGTACTTC. The V call is TRBV4-1, the J call TRBJ2-7; tentatively, D is TRBD1 (6 bases). Trimming left V 5 bases short and J 2 bases short, with 16 bases between. This CDR3 is 15 amino acids long. In germline, CDR1 is MGHRA, CDR2 YSYEKL.

The chain uses TRBV12-3 or TRBV12-4 and TRBJ2-7, with a tentative D call TRBD1 (6 bases). There are 17 residues in the CDR3. V was cut by 5 bases and J by 0 bases, with 20 bases left in between. The CDR3: CASSPPLDRPSSYEQYF. The CDR3 DNA follows: TGTGCCAGCAGTCCCCCCCTAGACAGGCCAAGCTCCTACGAGCAGTACTTC.

This clonotype was observed many times. This sequence joins TRBV9 and TRBJ2-7; possibly TRBD2 for D (5 bases). CDR3 length: 15 amino acids. The germline gives CDR1 SGDLS, CDR2 YYNGEE. Between the trimmed V and J ends, which lost 2 bases and 0 bases, there was a span of 12 bases. DNA for the CDR3: TGTGCCAGCAGCGTGGGAGACTGGGCCTCCTACGAGCAGTACTTC. Translating gives CASSVGDWASYEQYF.

This clonotype was seen a few times. The chain combines TRBV3-1 with TRBJ2-1; D remains ambiguous. V lost 4 bases and J 5 bases, leaving 12 bases between the germline ends. The CDR3 extends over 14 amino acids. Germline V CDR1 and CDR2: LGHDT, YNNKEL (reference sequence). The CDR3 bases are TGTGCCAGCAGCCCCCGACCTAGAAACAATGAGCAGTTCTTC. It specifies CASSPRPRNNEQFF.

This clonotype was detected many times. The J gene is TRBJ2-1, the V gene TRBV28; 9 positions agree with TRBD2. Germline lookup yields CDR1 MDHEN and CDR2 SYDVKM. The V gene end was trimmed by 5 bases and the J gene end by 7 bases; junction bases not matched to a gene: 6. CDR3 length equals 14 residues. The CDR3 protein is CASSLWREGNEQFF. The CDR3 bases are TGTGCCAGCAGTCTTTGGCGGGAGGGTAATGAGCAGTTCTTC.

This clonotype was found a few times. The chain carries TRBV20-1 and TRBJ1-1; TRBD1 matches at 9 bases. Per germline, CDR1 DFQATT and CDR2 SNEGSKA (reference sequence). Trimming removed 5 bases from V and 5 bases from J; junction bases left unmatched: 9. The CDR3 extends over 14 amino acids. DNA of the CDR3: TGCAGTGCTCGCCAACAGGGGGCGGCGACTGAAGCTTTCTTT. As protein: CSARQQGAATEAFF.

The genes are TRBV7-2 and TRBJ2-7; no clear D gene. CDR1 SGHTA and CDR2 FQGNSA come from the germline V gene. CDR3 length: 14 amino acids. Trimming pared 4 bases from V and 2 bases from J, leaving 12 bases between. CDR3 nucleotide sequence: TGTGCCAGCAGCTCACCCGGTCTAGCCTACGAGCAGTACTTC. This translates into CASSSPGLAYEQYF.

J is TRBJ2-5 and V is TRBV5-1, with D unresolved. V lost 7 bases and J 5 bases, leaving 12 bases between the germline ends. The CDR3 is 12 residues long. Germline-derived CDR1 and CDR2 are SGHRS and YFSETQ. Here the CDR3 reads CASLYGWETQYF. CDR3 DNA sequence: TGCGCCAGCCTTTACGGGTGGGAGACCCAGTACTTC.

In its sample, this clonotype was seen many times. J is TRBJ2-7 and V is TRBV7-2; D remains unclear. CDR3 length: 12 amino acids. V was shortened by 2 bases and J by 0 bases, with 2 bases between the two germline ends. CDR1 is SGHTA, CDR2 FQGNSA, per germline. As DNA, the CDR3 is TGTGCCAGCAGCTTAATCTCCTACGAGCAGTACTTC. Translating it yields CASSLISYEQYF. Full variable domain (missing parts from reference TRBV7-2 and TRBJ2-7): GAGVSQSPSNKVTEKGKDVELRCDPISGHTALYWYRQSLGQGLEFLIYFQGNSAPDKSGLPSDRFSAERTGGSVSTLTIQRTQQEDSAVYLCASSLISYEQYFGPGTRLTVT.

This chain links TRBV7-9 with TRBJ1-2; D is possibly TRBD1 (5 bases). There are 15 residues in the CDR3. Germline CDR1 reads SEHNR; CDR2 reads FQNEAQ (reference sequence). V shed 4 bases and J shed 2 bases, with 14 bases lying between them. The CDR3 reads CASSSRDEPNYGYTF. CDR3 DNA sequence: TGTGCCAGCAGCTCCCGGGACGAACCAAACTATGGCTACACCTTC.

The V and J genes are TRBV11-3 and TRBJ2-1; maybe TRBD2 (6 bases). Germline V gives CDR1 SGHNT, CDR2 YENEEA. Trimming left V 5 bases short and J 1 base short, with 18 bases between. CDR3 length equals 17 residues. For the CDR3, the DNA is TGTGCCAGCAGCCCTCGGGACTTAGCGAGGTCCTACAATGAGCAGTTCTTC. This codes for CASSPRDLARSYNEQFF.

CDR3 DNA: TGCGCCAGCAGCTTTTCAGGGACAACCCACAATGAGCAGTTCTTC. It encodes CASSFSGTTHNEQFF. The chain recombines TRBV5-1 with TRBJ2-1; a weak D match, TRBD1 (6 bases). CDR3 length: 15 residues. Trimming shortened V by 2 bases and J by 5 bases, and 14 bases separated the two germline ends. Germline V gene sequence: CDR1 SGHRS, CDR2 YFSETQ.

This rearrangement joins TRBV3-1 to TRBJ1-6; D not certain. In germline, CDR1 is LGHDT, CDR2 YNNKEL (reference sequence). Trimming cost V 10 bases and J 10 bases, with 17 bases left between them. The CDR3 extends over 13 amino acids. The CDR3 region is CATQTSGSSPLHF. Written as DNA, the CDR3 is TGTGCCACCCAAACTTCCGGGTCCTCACCCCTCCACTTT.

This clonotype was recorded a few times. The V gene is TRBV15, the J gene TRBJ2-7; 10 bases align to TRBD2. This CDR3 is built from 13 residues. CDR1 is LNHNV and CDR2 is YYDKDF in the germline V gene (reference sequence). Losses at the gene ends were 8 bases for V and 0 bases for J; bases not matched to a gene: 1. The CDR3 loop is CATGTSVSYEQYF. In DNA form, the CDR3 reads TGTGCCACCGGGACTAGCGTCTCCTACGAGCAGTACTTC. Based on the CDR3 plus reference TRBV15 and TRBJ2-7, the full variable domain is DAMVIQNPRYQVTQFGKPVTLSCSQTLNHNVMYWYQQKSSQAPKLLFHYYDKDFNNEADTPDNFQSRRPNTSFCFLDIRSPGLGDTAMYLCATGTSVSYEQYFGPGTRLTVT.

This clonotype was counted between two and nine times. The rearrangement joins TRBV9 to TRBJ2-7; the D gene could be TRBD1 or TRBD2 (7 bases each). The ends were cut back, 0 bases at V and 2 bases at J, with 21 bases in the middle. This CDR3 region has 18 residues. The germline V gene encodes CDR1 SGDLS and CDR2 YYNGEE. The CDR3: CASSVVRGRGPRAYEQYF. CDR3 nucleotide sequence: TGTGCCAGCAGCGTAGTTAGGGGGAGGGGGCCACGGGCCTACGAGCAGTACTTC.